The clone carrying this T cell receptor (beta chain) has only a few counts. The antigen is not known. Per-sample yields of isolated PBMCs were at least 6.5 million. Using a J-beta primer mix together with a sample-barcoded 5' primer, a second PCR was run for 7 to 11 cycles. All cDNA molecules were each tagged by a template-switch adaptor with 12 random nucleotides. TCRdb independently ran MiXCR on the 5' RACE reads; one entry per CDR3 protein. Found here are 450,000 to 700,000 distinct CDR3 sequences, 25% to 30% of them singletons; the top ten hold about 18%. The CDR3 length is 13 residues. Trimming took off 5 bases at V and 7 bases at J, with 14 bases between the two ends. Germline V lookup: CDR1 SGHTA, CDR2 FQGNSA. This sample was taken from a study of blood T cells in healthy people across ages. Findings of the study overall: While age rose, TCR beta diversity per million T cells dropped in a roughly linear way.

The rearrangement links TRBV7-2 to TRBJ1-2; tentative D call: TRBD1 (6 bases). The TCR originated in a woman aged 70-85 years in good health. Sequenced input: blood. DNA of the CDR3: TGTGCCAGCAGCAACGGACAGACCTTTGGCTACACCTTC. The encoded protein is CASSNGQTFGYTF.